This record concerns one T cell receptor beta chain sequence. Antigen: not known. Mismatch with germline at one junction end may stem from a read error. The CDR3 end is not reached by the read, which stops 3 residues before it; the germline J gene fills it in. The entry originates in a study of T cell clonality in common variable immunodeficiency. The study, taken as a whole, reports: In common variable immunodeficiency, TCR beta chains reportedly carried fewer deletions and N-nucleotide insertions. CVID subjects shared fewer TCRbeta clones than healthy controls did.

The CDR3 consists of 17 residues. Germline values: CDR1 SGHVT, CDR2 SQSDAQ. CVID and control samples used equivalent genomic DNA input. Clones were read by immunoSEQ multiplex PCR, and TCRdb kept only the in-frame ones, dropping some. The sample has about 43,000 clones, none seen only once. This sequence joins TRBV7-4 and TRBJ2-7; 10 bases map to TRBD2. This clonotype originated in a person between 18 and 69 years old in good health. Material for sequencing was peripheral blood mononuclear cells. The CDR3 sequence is CTSSPLEREGPQNEQYF. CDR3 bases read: TGCACCAGCAGCCCGTTAGAGCGGGAGGGCCCTCAGAACGAG.